The source of this T cell receptor (beta chain) is a study of spatial heterogeneity in lung cancer. Background on the study: Donation came from 70 or so patients with untreated early-stage non-small cell lung cancer.

The sample holds many counts of this clonotype. Documented time point: blood at routine non-recurrence follow-up after resection. One entry per CDR3 protein, called by TCRdb with MiXCR from the 5' RACE reads. The sample has fewer than 25,000 distinct CDR3 sequences; 9.7% are singletons. Sequenced here: PBMCs, sampled at follow-up. The source is a male donor with early-stage non-small cell lung cancer.

CDR3 sequence reads: CASSPYRDRGPNTEAFF. DNA for the CDR3: TGTGCCAGCAGCCCTTACCGGGACAGGGGGCCTAACACTGAAGCTTTCTTT. This chain links TRBV3-1 with TRBJ1-1, with TRBD1 matching 12 bases. The germline gives CDR1 LGHDT, CDR2 YNNKEL (reference sequence). The CDR3 has 17 amino acids. V gave up 4 bases and J gave up 2 bases; unmatched junction bases: 8.